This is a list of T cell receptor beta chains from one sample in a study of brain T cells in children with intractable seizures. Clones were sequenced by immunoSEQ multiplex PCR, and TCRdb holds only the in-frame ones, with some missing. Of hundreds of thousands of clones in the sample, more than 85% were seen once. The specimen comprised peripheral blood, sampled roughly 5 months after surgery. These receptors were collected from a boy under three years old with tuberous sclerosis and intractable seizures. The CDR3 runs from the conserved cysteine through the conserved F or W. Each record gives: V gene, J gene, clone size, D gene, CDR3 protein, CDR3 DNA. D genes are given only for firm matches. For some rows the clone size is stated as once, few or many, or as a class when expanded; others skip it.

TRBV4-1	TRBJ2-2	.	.	CASSQAVLSNTGELFF	TGCGCCAGCAGCCAAGCGGTCCTATCGAACACCGGGGAGCTGTTTTTT
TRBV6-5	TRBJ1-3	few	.	CASRAGWDGNTIYF	TGTGCCAGCAGGGCTGGGTGGGACGGAAACACCATATATTTT
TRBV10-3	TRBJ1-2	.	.	CAISESLDGYTF	TGTGCCATCAGTGAGTCACTAGATGGCTACACCTTC
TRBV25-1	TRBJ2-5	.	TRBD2	CASSELSGRDQETQYF	TGTGCCAGCAGTGAATTGAGCGGGAGAGACCAAGAGACCCAGTACTTC
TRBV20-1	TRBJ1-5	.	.	CSASSPGQVSNQPQHF	TGCAGTGCTAGTAGTCCGGGGCAGGTCAGCAATCAGCCCCAGCATTTT
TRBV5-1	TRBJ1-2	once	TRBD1	CASSQGQFPTNYGYTF	TGCGCCAGCAGCCAGGGACAGTTCCCCACTAACTATGGCTACACCTTC
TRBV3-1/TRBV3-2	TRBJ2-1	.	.	CASSQVVPWGNEQFF	TGTGCCAGCAGCCAAGTGGTGCCCTGGGGGAATGAGCAGTTCTTC
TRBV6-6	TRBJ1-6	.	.	CASSYTVTSYNSPLHF	TGTGCCAGCAGTTATACGGTTACCTCCTATAATTCACCCCTCCACTTT
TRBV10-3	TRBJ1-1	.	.	CAIKVGQTTEAFF	TGTGCCATCAAAGTCGGACAGACCACTGAAGCTTTCTTT
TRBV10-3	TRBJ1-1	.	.	CAIGRDTEAFF	TGTGCCATCGGCAGGGACACTGAAGCTTTCTTT
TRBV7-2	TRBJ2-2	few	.	CASSQLAYTGELFF	TGTGCCAGCAGCCAGCTAGCGTACACCGGGGAGCTGTTTTTT
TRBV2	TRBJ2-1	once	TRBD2	CASSPRRGGAREQFF	TGTGCCAGCAGTCCACGCCGCGGGGGGGCAAGGGAGCAGTTCTTC
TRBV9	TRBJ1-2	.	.	CASSATEGSGGGYTF	TGTGCCAGCAGCGCCACCGAAGGTTCTGGCGGGGGCTACACCTTC
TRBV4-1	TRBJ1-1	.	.	CASSQGHTEAFF	TGCGCCAGCAGCCAAGGTCACACTGAAGCTTTCTTT
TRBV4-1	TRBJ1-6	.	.	CASSQDRPRKAGGFLTSPLHF	TGCGCCAGCAGCCAAGATCGTCCTCGAAAGGCGGGGGGGTTTCTTACTTCACCCCTCCACTTT
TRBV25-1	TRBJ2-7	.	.	CASSGDSSYEQYF	TGTGCCAGCAGTGGAGACAGTTCCTACGAGCAGTACTTC
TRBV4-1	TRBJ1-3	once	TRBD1	CASSQGTVSGNTIYF	TGCGCCAGCAGCCAGGGGACAGTCTCCGGAAACACCATATATTTT
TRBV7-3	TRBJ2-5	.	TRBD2	CASSPGGGETQYF	TGTGCCAGCAGCCCCGGCGGGGGGGAGACCCAGTACTTC
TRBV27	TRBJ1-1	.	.	CASSLKIQGTEAFF	TGTGCCAGCAGTTTAAAAATTCAGGGCACTGAAGCTTTCTTT
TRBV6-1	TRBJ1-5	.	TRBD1	CASSDYRDRAIQPQHF	TGTGCCAGCAGTGATTATCGGGACAGGGCGATACAGCCCCAGCATTTT
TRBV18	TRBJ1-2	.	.	CASSPGAAPRGYTF	TGTGCCAGCTCACCGGGGGCCGCACCCCGGGGCTACACCTTC
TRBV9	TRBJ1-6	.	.	CASSPDLGSPLHF	TGTGCCAGCAGCCCGGACTTGGGTTCACCCCTCCACTTT
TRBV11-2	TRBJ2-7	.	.	CASSLGVRYEQYF	TGTGCCAGCAGCTTAGGGGTGCGCTACGAGCAGTACTTC
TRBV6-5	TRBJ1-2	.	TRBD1	CASTTYRGFYGYTF	TGTGCCAGCACCACCTACAGGGGATTTTATGGCTACACCTTC
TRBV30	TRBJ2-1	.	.	CAWSKGRGSYNEQFF	TGTGCCTGGAGTAAGGGAAGGGGCTCCTACAATGAGCAGTTCTTC
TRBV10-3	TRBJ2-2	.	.	CATQEFTGELFF	TGTGCCACACAGGAATTCACCGGGGAGCTGTTTTTT
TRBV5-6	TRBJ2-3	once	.	CASSLGSRATTTFTDTQYF	TGTGCCAGCAGCTTGGGATCGAGGGCGACTACTACCTTCACAGATACGCAGTATTTT
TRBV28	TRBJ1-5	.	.	CASSLPWGNQPQHF	TGTGCCAGCAGTTTGCCGTGGGGCAATCAGCCCCAGCATTTT
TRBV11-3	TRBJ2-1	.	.	CASSSSVQGRVHIHNEQFF	TGTGCCAGCAGCTCCTCAGTCCAGGGCAGGGTACATATCCACAATGAGCAGTTCTTC
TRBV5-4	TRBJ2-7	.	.	CASSLVPGSYEQYF	TGTGCCAGCAGCTTGGTCCCCGGGAGCTACGAGCAGTACTTC
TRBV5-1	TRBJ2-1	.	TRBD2	CASSVSVAGGRAYEQFF	TGCGCCAGCAGCGTCTCCGTAGCGGGGGGGCGCGCTTATGAGCAGTTCTTC
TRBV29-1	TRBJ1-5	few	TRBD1	CSARDGTGDQPQHF	TGCAGCGCTCGAGATGGGACAGGGGATCAGCCCCAGCATTTT
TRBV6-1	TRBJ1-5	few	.	CASSEIGYSNQPQHF	TGTGCCAGCAGTGAAATCGGGTATAGCAATCAGCCCCAGCATTTT
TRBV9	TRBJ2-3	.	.	CASSGPDTQYF	TGTGCCAGCAGCGGGCCAGATACGCAGTATTTT
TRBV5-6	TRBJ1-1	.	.	CASSLNPGQKAEAFF	TGTGCCAGCAGCTTGAACCCTGGACAAAAGGCTGAAGCTTTCTTT
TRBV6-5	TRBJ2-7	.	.	CASSSKGGQGPYEQYF	TGTGCCAGCAGTTCAAAAGGGGGGCAGGGACCGTACGAGCAGTACTTC
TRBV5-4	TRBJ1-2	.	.	CAAQEANYGYTF	TGTGCTGCCCAGGAAGCTAACTATGGCTACACCTTC
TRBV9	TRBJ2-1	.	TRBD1	CASSQGTEYNEQFF	TGTGCCAGCAGCCAGGGGACAGAGTACAATGAGCAGTTCTTC
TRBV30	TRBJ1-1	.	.	CAGKRVNTEAFF	TGTGCCGGGAAAAGGGTGAACACTGAAGCTTTCTTT
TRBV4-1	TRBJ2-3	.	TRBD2	CASSQDSLAADTQYF	TGCGCCAGCAGCCAAGATAGTCTAGCGGCAGATACGCAGTATTTT
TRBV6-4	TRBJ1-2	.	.	CASSDSTDNYGYTF	TGTGCCAGCAGTGACTCGACGGATAACTATGGCTACACCTTC
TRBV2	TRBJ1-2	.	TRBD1	CASTWDRVNYGYTF	TGTGCCAGCACCTGGGACAGGGTAAACTATGGCTACACCTTC
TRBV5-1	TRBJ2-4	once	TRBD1	CASSPGTAWGGKNIQYF	TGCGCCAGCAGCCCCGGGACAGCCTGGGGTGGCAAAAACATTCAGTACTTC
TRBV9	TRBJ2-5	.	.	CASSPKTRGQETQYF	TGTGCCAGCAGCCCAAAGACTAGAGGCCAAGAGACCCAGTACTTC
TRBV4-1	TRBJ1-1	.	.	CASSNPWEENTEAFF	TGCGCCAGCAGCAACCCGTGGGAGGAGAACACTGAAGCTTTCTTT
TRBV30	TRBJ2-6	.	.	CAWSAGTGANVLTF	TGTGCCTGGAGTGCAGGGACTGGGGCCAACGTCCTGACTTTC
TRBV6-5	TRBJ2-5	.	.	CASSYSIQAVQETQYF	TGTGCCAGCAGTTACTCGATCCAGGCCGTCCAAGAGACCCAGTACTTC
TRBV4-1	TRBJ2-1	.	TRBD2	CASSSPWSLTSGSIGQFF	TGCGCCAGCAGCTCGCCCTGGTCCCTGACTAGCGGGAGTATTGGACAGTTCTTC
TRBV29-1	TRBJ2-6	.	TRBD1	CSVVTGVESGANVLTF	TGCAGCGTTGTGACAGGGGTAGAAAGTGGGGCCAACGTCCTGACTTTC